This TCR beta chain was sequenced in a study of cytomegalovirus exposure and HLA in healthy donors. Across the whole study: The roughly 120 validation repertoires were reported in a later analysis to have been generated on the same platform as the roughly 670 first-cohort repertoires. Study conclusions and caveats: Some public TCRs appeared in many individuals, while most sequences were rare.

The CDR3 totals 12 residues. The germline V gene encodes CDR1 SGHDT and CDR2 YYEEEE. V gave up 4 bases and J gave up 2 bases, with 7 bases separating them. As to this clone: Its specificity is unknown.

Measured with immunoSEQ multiplex PCR; TCRdb has only the in-frame clones, and not every one. The sample lists 90,000 to 130,000 clones; 95% were seen once. The chain uses TRBV5-6 and TRBJ2-7; no clear D gene. The source is a woman aged 18-29 years in good health and CMV-seronegative. Sequencing was done on a sample of PBMCs. CDR3: CASSNQAYEQYF. The CDR3 DNA reads as TGTGCCAGCAGCAACCAGGCCTACGAGCAGTACTTC.